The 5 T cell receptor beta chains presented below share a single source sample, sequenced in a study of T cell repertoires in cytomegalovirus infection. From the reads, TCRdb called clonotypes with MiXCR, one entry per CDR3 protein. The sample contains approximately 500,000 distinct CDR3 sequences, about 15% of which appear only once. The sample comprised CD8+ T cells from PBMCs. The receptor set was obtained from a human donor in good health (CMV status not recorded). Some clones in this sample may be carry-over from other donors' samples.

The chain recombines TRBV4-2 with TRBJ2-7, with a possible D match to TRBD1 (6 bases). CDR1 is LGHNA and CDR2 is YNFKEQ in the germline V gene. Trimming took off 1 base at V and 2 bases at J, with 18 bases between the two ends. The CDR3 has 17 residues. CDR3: CASSQVESGAVAYEQYF. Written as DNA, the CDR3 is TGTGCCAGCAGCCAAGTCGAATCAGGGGCTGTAGCCTACGAGCAGTACTTC.

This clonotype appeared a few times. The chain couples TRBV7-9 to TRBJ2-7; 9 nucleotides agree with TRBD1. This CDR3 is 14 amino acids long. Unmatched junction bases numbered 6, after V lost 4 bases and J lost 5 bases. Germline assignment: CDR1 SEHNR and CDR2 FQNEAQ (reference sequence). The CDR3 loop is CASSSGQGLHEQYF. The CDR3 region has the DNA TGTGCCAGCAGCTCGGGACAGGGTCTCCACGAGCAGTACTTC.

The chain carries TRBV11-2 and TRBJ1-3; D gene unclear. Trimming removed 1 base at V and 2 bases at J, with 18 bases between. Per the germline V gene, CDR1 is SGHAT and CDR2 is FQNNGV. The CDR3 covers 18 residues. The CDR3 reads CASSLAFITVSAGNTIYF. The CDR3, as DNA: TGTGCCAGCAGCTTAGCCTTTATAACAGTTAGCGCTGGAAACACCATATATTTT.

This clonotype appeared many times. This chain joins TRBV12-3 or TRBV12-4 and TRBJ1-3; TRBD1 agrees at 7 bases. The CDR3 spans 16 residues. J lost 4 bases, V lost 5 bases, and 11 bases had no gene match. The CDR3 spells CASSHQGEAAGNTIYF. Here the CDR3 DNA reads TGTGCCAGCAGTCATCAGGGGGAGGCTGCGGGAAACACCATATATTTT.

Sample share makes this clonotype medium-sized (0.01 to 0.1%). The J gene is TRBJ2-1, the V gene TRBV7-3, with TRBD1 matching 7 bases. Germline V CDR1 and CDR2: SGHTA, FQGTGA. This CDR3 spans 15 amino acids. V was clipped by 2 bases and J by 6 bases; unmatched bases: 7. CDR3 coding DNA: TGTGCCAGCAGCTTACGGCAGGGGGAGTTCAATGAGCAGTTCTTC. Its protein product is CASSLRQGEFNEQFF.